This is a list of T cell receptor beta chains from one sample in a study of shared clonotypes between healthy human individuals. Sequencing was performed with immunoSEQ multiplex PCR; in TCRdb, only in-frame clones are kept and a portion is missing. The table has over a million clones, roughly 96% seen once. The specimen sequenced was naive CD4+ T cells sorted from blood. These receptors were taken from a man aged 25 to 40 in good health. Both conserved end residues are part of each CDR3. D genes are given only for firm matches. Size is stated for part of the rows, as once, few or many counts, or as a class when the clone is expanded.

D: -
V: TRBV6-1
size: -
J: TRBJ2-7
CDR3: CASRRDIVYEQYF
DNA: TGTGCCAGCAGACGGGACATAGTCTACGAGCAGTACTTC

D: -
V: TRBV20-1
size: once
J: TRBJ2-3
CDR3: CSARLQPFWYF
DNA: TGCAGTGCTAGACTACAACCCTTCTGGTATTTT

D: -
V: TRBV11-2
size: -
J: TRBJ2-5
CDR3: CASSNRRQETQYF
DNA: TGTGCCAGCAGCAATCGACGGCAAGAGACCCAGTACTTC

D: -
V: TRBV19
size: -
J: TRBJ1-5
CDR3: CASKWRGVNQPQHF
DNA: TGTGCCAGTAAATGGAGGGGTGTCAATCAGCCCCAGCATTTT

D: -
V: TRBV19
size: once
J: TRBJ2-4
CDR3: CASSNQGSLAKNIQYF
DNA: TGTGCCAGTAGTAATCAGGGGTCCTTAGCCAAAAACATTCAGTACTTC

D: -
V: TRBV5-1
size: -
J: TRBJ2-3
CDR3: CASSLGLPNTDTQYF
DNA: TGCGCCAGCAGCTTGGGTCTACCCAACACAGATACGCAGTATTTT

D: TRBD1
V: TRBV6-1
size: -
J: TRBJ2-7
CDR3: CASRRDRGSSYEQYF
DNA: TGTGCCAGCAGGCGGGACAGGGGTAGCTCCTACGAGCAGTACTTC

D: -
V: TRBV28
size: -
J: TRBJ2-2
CDR3: CASSPLGTANTGELFF
DNA: TGTGCCAGCAGCCCTCTGGGGACGGCCAACACCGGGGAGCTGTTTTTT

D: -
V: TRBV14
size: -
J: TRBJ2-1
CDR3: CASSQDPANNEQFF
DNA: TGTGCCAGCAGCCAAGATCCGGCAAACAATGAGCAGTTCTTC

D: -
V: TRBV7-2
size: -
J: TRBJ2-3
CDR3: CASSPQAGRTTDTQYF
DNA: TGTGCCAGCAGCCCCCAGGCGGGCAGGACGACAGATACGCAGTATTTT

D: TRBD2
V: TRBV7-6
size: -
J: TRBJ2-5
CDR3: CASSNLLAGGPGETQYF
DNA: TGTGCCAGCAGCAACCTTCTAGCGGGAGGGCCGGGAGAGACCCAGTACTTC

D: -
V: TRBV5-6
size: -
J: TRBJ2-7
CDR3: CASSPGHNYEQYF
DNA: TGTGCCAGCAGTCCGGGACATAACTACGAGCAGTACTTC

D: TRBD2
V: TRBV7-9
size: -
J: TRBJ2-2
CDR3: CASSPSGRGTGELFF
DNA: TGTGCCAGCAGCCCAAGCGGGAGGGGTACCGGGGAGCTGTTTTTT

D: -
V: TRBV7-9
size: -
J: TRBJ2-6
CDR3: CASSALMVSGANVLTF
DNA: TGTGCCAGCAGCGCCCTTATGGTGTCTGGGGCCAACGTCCTGACTTTC

D: -
V: TRBV7-6
size: -
J: TRBJ1-5
CDR3: CASSLGQGWTHRCNQPQHF
DNA: TGTGCCAGCAGCTTAGGTCAGGGGTGGACCCACAGATGCAATCAGCCCCAGCATTTT

D: -
V: TRBV4-1
size: -
J: TRBJ2-7
CDR3: CASSHPWSGAGRSYEQYF
DNA: TGCGCCAGCAGCCATCCTTGGTCGGGCGCGGGGCGATCCTACGAGCAGTACTTC

D: TRBD1
V: TRBV28
size: -
J: TRBJ1-2
CDR3: CASSPPGQWYGYTF
DNA: TGTGCCAGCAGCCCTCCGGGACAGTGGTATGGCTACACCTTC

D: -
V: TRBV6-5
size: -
J: TRBJ2-1
CDR3: CASRTTANNEQFF
DNA: TGTGCCAGCCGGACAACGGCAAACAATGAGCAGTTCTTC

D: TRBD1
V: TRBV7-9
size: -
J: TRBJ2-7
CDR3: CASSTQMVDRGRYEQYF
DNA: TGTGCCAGCAGTACCCAGATGGTAGACAGGGGACGATACGAGCAGTACTTC

D: -
V: TRBV19
size: -
J: TRBJ1-5
CDR3: CASSIDKGQPQHF
DNA: TGTGCCAGTAGTATAGATAAGGGCCAGCCCCAGCATTTT

D: -
V: TRBV30
size: -
J: TRBJ2-5
CDR3: CASGRRGRGQETQYF
DNA: TGTGCCTCCGGTAGAAGGGGTAGGGGCCAAGAGACCCAGTACTTC

D: TRBD1
V: TRBV27
size: -
J: TRBJ1-1
CDR3: CASSLSVGPGGKAFF
DNA: TGTGCCAGCAGTTTATCGGTGGGACCAGGGGGGAAAGCTTTCTTT

D: TRBD1
V: TRBV28
size: -
J: TRBJ2-7
CDR3: CASSLSGTVFSYEQYF
DNA: TGTGCCAGCAGTTTATCAGGGACAGTATTTTCCTACGAGCAGTACTTC

D: -
V: TRBV10-3
size: -
J: TRBJ2-5
CDR3: CAISEYLANQETQYF
DNA: TGTGCCATCAGTGAGTATCTAGCGAACCAAGAGACCCAGTACTTC

D: TRBD2
V: TRBV6-5
size: once
J: TRBJ2-7
CDR3: CASSSRRDYHSYEQYF
DNA: TGTGCCAGCAGTTCAAGACGGGACTACCACTCCTACGAGCAGTACTTC

D: -
V: TRBV2
size: -
J: TRBJ2-4
CDR3: CASRRDRLAKNIQYF
DNA: TGTGCCAGCAGAAGAGACAGATTAGCCAAAAACATTCAGTACTTC

D: -
V: TRBV27
size: -
J: TRBJ2-7
CDR3: CASSPPRQVTYEQYF
DNA: TGTGCCAGCAGCCCACCGCGACAGGTCACCTACGAGCAGTACTTC

D: -
V: TRBV7-2
size: -
J: TRBJ2-2
CDR3: CASSLVGGASTGELFF
DNA: TGTGCCAGCAGCTTAGTTGGGGGGGCCTCCACCGGGGAGCTGTTTTTT

D: TRBD2
V: TRBV15
size: once
J: TRBJ2-3
CDR3: CATVPPGTSPWPGTQYF
DNA: TGTGCCACCGTCCCACCCGGGACTAGCCCTTGGCCAGGTACGCAGTATTTT

D: TRBD2
V: TRBV15
size: -
J: TRBJ2-1
CDR3: CATSRTPGLAGHRTYNEQFF
DNA: TGTGCCACCAGCAGAACCCCGGGGCTAGCGGGACACCGTACCTACAATGAGCAGTTCTTC

D: TRBD1
V: TRBV4-1
size: once
J: TRBJ1-2
CDR3: CASSQTGQGGYSNYGYTF
DNA: TGCGCCAGCAGCCAGACTGGACAGGGGGGATATTCTAACTATGGCTACACCTTC

D: -
V: TRBV5-1
size: -
J: TRBJ1-4
CDR3: CASSLQGGGEKLFF
DNA: TGCGCCAGCAGCTTGCAGGGAGGGGGTGAAAAACTGTTTTTT

D: TRBD1
V: TRBV19
size: -
J: TRBJ1-1
CDR3: CASSRTGDGTEAFF
DNA: TGTGCCAGTAGTAGAACAGGGGATGGCACTGAAGCTTTCTTT

D: TRBD1
V: TRBV5-1
size: -
J: TRBJ1-1
CDR3: CASSLEGDRGTEAFF
DNA: TGCGCCAGCAGCTTGGAGGGGGACAGGGGCACTGAAGCTTTCTTT

D: TRBD2
V: TRBV29-1
size: -
J: TRBJ2-7
CDR3: CSVGVGGPEGEQYF
DNA: TGCAGCGTTGGGGTGGGAGGGCCTGAGGGGGAGCAGTACTTC

D: TRBD2
V: TRBV7-7
size: -
J: TRBJ2-3
CDR3: CASSRGGRGDTQYF
DNA: TGTGCTAGCAGCCGGGGCGGGAGGGGAGATACGCAGTATTTT

D: -
V: TRBV7-2
size: -
J: TRBJ2-5
CDR3: CASSLHGTRRGETQYF
DNA: TGTGCCAGCAGCCTTCACGGGACCCGGCGAGGGGAGACCCAGTACTTC

D: -
V: TRBV6-5
size: -
J: TRBJ1-1
CDR3: CASSYSLNTEAFF
DNA: TGTGCCAGCAGTTACTCCCTTAACACTGAAGCTTTCTTT

D: TRBD2
V: TRBV10-2
size: -
J: TRBJ2-2
CDR3: CASSGLAGEAGGGELFF
DNA: TGCGCCAGCAGCGGACTAGCGGGAGAGGCCGGTGGCGGGGAGCTGTTTTTT

D: TRBD1
V: TRBV5-6
size: -
J: TRBJ1-1
CDR3: CASSLATGDGAFF
DNA: TGTGCCAGCAGCTTGGCCACAGGGGACGGAGCTTTCTTT

D: TRBD2
V: TRBV5-4
size: -
J: TRBJ2-1
CDR3: CASSSRLAGGNEQFF
DNA: TGTGCCAGCAGCTCACGACTAGCGGGTGGCAATGAGCAGTTCTTC

D: TRBD2
V: TRBV12-5
size: -
J: TRBJ2-2
CDR3: CASGLSPGLAIPGELFF
DNA: TGTGCTAGTGGTTTGTCGCCGGGACTAGCTATTCCCGGGGAGCTGTTTTTT

D: -
V: TRBV9
size: once
J: TRBJ2-1
CDR3: CASSDASASYNEQFF
DNA: TGTGCCAGCAGCGATGCAAGCGCTTCCTACAATGAGCAGTTCTTC